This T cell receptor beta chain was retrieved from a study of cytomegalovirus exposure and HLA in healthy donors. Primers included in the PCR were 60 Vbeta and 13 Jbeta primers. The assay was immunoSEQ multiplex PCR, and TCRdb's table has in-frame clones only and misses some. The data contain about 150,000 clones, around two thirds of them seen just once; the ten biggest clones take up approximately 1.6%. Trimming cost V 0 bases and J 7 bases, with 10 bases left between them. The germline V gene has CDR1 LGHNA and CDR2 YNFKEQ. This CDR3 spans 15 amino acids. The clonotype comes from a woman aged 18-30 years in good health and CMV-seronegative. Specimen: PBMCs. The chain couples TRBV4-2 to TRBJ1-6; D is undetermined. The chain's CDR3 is CASSQEELLNSPLHF. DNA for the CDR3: TGTGCCAGCAGCCAAGAAGAGCTGTTGAATTCACCCCTCCACTTT.